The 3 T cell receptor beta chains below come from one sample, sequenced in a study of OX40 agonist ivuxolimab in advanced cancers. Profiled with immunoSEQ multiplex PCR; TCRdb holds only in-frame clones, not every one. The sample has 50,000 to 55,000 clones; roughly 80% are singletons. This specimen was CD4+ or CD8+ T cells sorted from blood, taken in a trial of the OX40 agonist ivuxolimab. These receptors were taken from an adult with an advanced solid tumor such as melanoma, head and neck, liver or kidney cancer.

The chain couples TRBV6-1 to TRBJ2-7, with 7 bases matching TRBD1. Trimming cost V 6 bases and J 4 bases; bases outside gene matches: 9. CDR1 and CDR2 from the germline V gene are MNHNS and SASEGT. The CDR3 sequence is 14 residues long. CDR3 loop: CASRSGQINYEQYF. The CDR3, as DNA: TGTGCCAGCAGGTCGGGACAGATAAATTACGAGCAGTACTTC.

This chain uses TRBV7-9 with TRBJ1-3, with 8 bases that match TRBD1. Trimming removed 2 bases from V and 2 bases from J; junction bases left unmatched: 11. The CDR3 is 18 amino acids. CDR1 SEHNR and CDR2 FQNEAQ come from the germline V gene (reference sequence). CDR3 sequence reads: CASSLLTGAWGPGNTIYF. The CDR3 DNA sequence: TGTGCCAGCAGCTTATTGACAGGGGCCTGGGGTCCTGGAAACACCATATATTTT.

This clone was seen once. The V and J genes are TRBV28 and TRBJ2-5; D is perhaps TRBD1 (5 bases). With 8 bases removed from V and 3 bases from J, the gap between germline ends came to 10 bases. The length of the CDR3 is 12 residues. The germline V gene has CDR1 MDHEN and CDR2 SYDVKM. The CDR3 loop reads CASRNRKETQYF. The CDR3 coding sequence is TGTGCCAGCCGCAACAGGAAAGAGACCCAGTACTTC.